The entry below describes one TCR beta chain. The target antigen is unknown. This CDR3 spans 15 amino acids. Per the germline V gene, CDR1 is SGDLS and CDR2 is YYNGEE. Trimming took 0 bases from V and 5 from J; bases not matched to a gene: 7. The data were taken from a study of shared clonotypes between healthy human individuals. About the study: CD8 memory received one plate per donor, CD8 naive two, CD4 memory three and CD4 naive three. Study conclusions and caveats: Naive subsets generally had larger estimated richness than memory subsets.

Researchers ran the assay at a deep level. In the original processing: Without quality scores, immunoSEQ junctional reads could not be filtered like full-length reads. Only in-frame clones appear in the TCRdb table, and some are missing; sequencing was by immunoSEQ multiplex PCR. For V, J and clone size, that table is used; D and trimming come from the DNA. The sample shows around 600,000 clones, around 97% of them seen only once. The sample comprised naive CD4+ T cells sorted from blood. Sample subset: CD45RA+ positively selected. This chain links TRBV9 with TRBJ2-5; 7 bases line up with TRBD1. The sequence came from a woman aged 25-40 years in good health. CDR3 bases: TGTGCCAGCAGCGTAGGGGTAGGGGGCGGGGAGACCCAGTACTTC. It translates to CASSVGVGGGETQYF.